These 14 T cell receptor beta chains were all obtained from the same sample, sequenced in a study of shared clonotypes between healthy human individuals (dated by TCRdb to the early 2020s). Receptors were amplified or captured by the immunoSEQ multiplex PCR assay. In its TCRdb copy, this immuneACCESS table keeps in-frame sequences only and misses some clones. Where compared with another copy, unresolved V genes explain less than half of these, and the others have no known cause. The sample table records about 2 million clones; 90% to 95% of these occur just once. The top ten clonotypes cover 0.13% of the sample. Sample: naive CD4+ T cells sorted from blood. In light of the paper, this sample's cell subset or site label describes: CD45RA+ positively selected. These receptors all come from a man in his late teens or twenties in good health.

The CDR3 is CASSRRQGDSNSPLHF. The CDR3 DNA follows: TGCGCCAGCAGCCGTCGACAGGGAGATAGTAATTCACCCCTCCACTTT. The rearrangement joins TRBV5-1 to TRBJ1-6; 7 nucleotides line up with TRBD1. J was trimmed by 6 bases and V by 4 bases; bases with no gene match: 10. Germline assignment: CDR1 SGHRS and CDR2 YFSETQ. The CDR3 is made up of 16 amino acids.

The gene calls are TRBV11-2 and TRBJ2-7; either TRBD1 or TRBD2 may fit D (6 bases each). CDR3 length: 15 amino acids. V gave up 0 bases and J gave up 1 base, with 10 bases separating them. Germline CDR1 is SGHAT and CDR2 is FQNNGV. The CDR3 reads CASSLDGGLSYEQYF. CDR3 bases: TGTGCCAGCAGCTTAGACGGGGGCCTATCCTACGAGCAGTACTTC.

The chain links TRBV18 to TRBJ2-3, with D hard to call. V lost 3 bases to trimming and J lost 0 bases, with 10 bases between them. The CDR3 contains 15 residues. In germline, CDR1 is KGHSH, CDR2 LQKENI. This chain's CDR3 is CASSPPIRSTDTQYF. In DNA form, the CDR3 reads TGTGCCAGCTCACCCCCCATTCGAAGCACAGATACGCAGTATTTT.

The chain is built from TRBV7-8 and TRBJ2-2; possibly TRBD1 for D (6 bases). The ends were cut back, 5 bases at V and 6 bases at J, with 16 bases in the middle. Per germline, CDR1 SGHVS and CDR2 FQNEAQ. The CDR3 is made up of 15 amino acids. Here the CDR3 reads CASSQRGGRAGELFF. The CDR3 DNA reads as TGTGCCAGCAGCCAAAGAGGGGGAAGGGCCGGGGAGCTGTTTTTT.

The chain carries TRBV10-3 and TRBJ1-6; weak D call: TRBD1 (5 bases). The germline V gene has CDR1 ENHRY and CDR2 SYGVKD. The CDR3 runs 15 residues. The V end was cut by 4 bases, the J end by 8 bases, with 15 bases between. Here the CDR3 DNA reads TGTGCCATCAGTGGGGGACGATTATCATATTCACCCCTCCACTTT. Residues: CAISGGRLSYSPLHF.

The V call is TRBV7-9, the J call TRBJ2-7; the D gene is possibly TRBD2 (5 bases). The germline V and J ends were trimmed by 1 base and 0 bases, with 10 bases remaining between them. The CDR3 has 15 amino acids. Germline CDR1 is SEHNR and CDR2 is FQNEAQ (reference sequence). In DNA, the CDR3 is TGTGCCAGCAGCTTAGGAGGGAACCCCTCCTACGAGCAGTACTTC. This translates into CASSLGGNPSYEQYF.

The chain combines TRBV6-5 with TRBJ1-2; TRBD1 aligns across 7 bases. V gave up 6 bases and J gave up 1 base; unmatched junction bases: 5. The CDR3 is 14 residues long. Germline-derived CDR1 and CDR2 are MNHEY and SVGAGI. The CDR3 DNA follows: TGTGCCAGCAGAGAAGGGGGCCTTAACTATGGCTACACCTTC. It encodes CASREGGLNYGYTF.

The chain uses TRBV30 and TRBJ2-1, with 7 bases lining up with TRBD2. Trimming cost V 1 base and J 0 bases; bases outside gene matches: 6. Germline CDR1 GTSNPN, CDR2 SVGIG (reference sequence). The CDR3 length is 16 residues. The CDR3 DNA reads as TGTGCCTGGAGTGCCCGCGCTAGCGGCTCCTACAATGAGCAGTTCTTC. The encoded protein is CAWSARASGSYNEQFF.

The count of this clone is one. Within the sample, other DNA sequences also encode this same CDR3. The chain combines TRBV10-3 with TRBJ2-3; 7 bases are a match to TRBD2. Per the germline V gene, CDR1 is ENHRY and CDR2 is SYGVKD. Trimming cost V 6 bases and J 1 base; bases outside gene matches: 4. The CDR3 covers 14 residues. The DNA for the CDR3 is TGTGCCATCAGCTCAAGCGGGGGCACAGATACGCAGTATTTT. It codes for CAISSSGGTDTQYF.

This chain joins TRBV5-4 and TRBJ2-3; no reliable D call. Germline CDR1 SGHNT, CDR2 YYREEE (reference sequence). The CDR3 has 11 residues. Trimming stripped 2 bases from V and 5 bases from J, with 3 bases between. The CDR3, as DNA: TGTGCCAGCAGCTTTCAAGATACGCAGTATTTT. It codes for CASSFQDTQYF. Looking up the rest from reference TRBV5-4 and TRBJ2-3 gives the full variable domain: ETGVTQSPTHLIKTRGQQVTLRCSSQSGHNTVSWYQQALGQGPQFIFQYYREEENGRGNFPPRFSGLQFPNYSSELNVNALELDDSALYLCASSFQDTQYFGPGTRLTVL.

This clone was detected once. The chain joins TRBV2 to TRBJ1-2; TRBD1 is a possible D gene (6 bases). CDR1 is SNHLY and CDR2 is FYNNEI in the germline V gene. The ends were cut back, 3 bases at V and 7 bases at J, with 15 bases in the middle. The CDR3 length is 14 residues. The CDR3 spells CASSDRRGAVGYTF. The CDR3 coding sequence is TGTGCCAGCAGTGACAGACGGGGGGCTGTTGGCTACACCTTC.

The chain recombines TRBV7-2 with TRBJ2-2; the match to TRBD2 covers 7 bases. J was trimmed by 3 bases and V by 1 base; bases with no gene match: 8. The CDR3 runs to 17 residues. CDR1 SGHTA and CDR2 FQGNSA come from the germline V gene. The CDR3: CASSLVIGLADTGELFF. CDR3 nucleotide sequence: TGTGCCAGCAGCTTAGTTATCGGTCTAGCGGACACCGGGGAGCTGTTTTTT.

The V call is TRBV30, the J call TRBJ2-3; 9 bases match TRBD2. CDR3 length: 14 amino acids. J was trimmed by 7 bases and V by 4 bases; bases with no gene match: 9. Per germline, CDR1 GTSNPN and CDR2 SVGIG (reference sequence). Here the CDR3 DNA reads TGTGCCTGGAAGGGGCGGGGGGGCACCTATACGCAGTATTTT. Protein sequence: CAWKGRGGTYTQYF.

V is TRBV27 and J is TRBJ2-7, with a tentative D call TRBD1 (6 bases). The V end was cut by 4 bases, the J end by 4 bases, with 11 bases between. The CDR3 totals 13 residues. The germline V gene has CDR1 MNHEY and CDR2 SMNVEV (reference sequence). CDR3 nucleotide sequence: TGTGCCAGCAGTTGGACAGATACTTACGAGCAGTACTTC. Translated: CASSWTDTYEQYF.